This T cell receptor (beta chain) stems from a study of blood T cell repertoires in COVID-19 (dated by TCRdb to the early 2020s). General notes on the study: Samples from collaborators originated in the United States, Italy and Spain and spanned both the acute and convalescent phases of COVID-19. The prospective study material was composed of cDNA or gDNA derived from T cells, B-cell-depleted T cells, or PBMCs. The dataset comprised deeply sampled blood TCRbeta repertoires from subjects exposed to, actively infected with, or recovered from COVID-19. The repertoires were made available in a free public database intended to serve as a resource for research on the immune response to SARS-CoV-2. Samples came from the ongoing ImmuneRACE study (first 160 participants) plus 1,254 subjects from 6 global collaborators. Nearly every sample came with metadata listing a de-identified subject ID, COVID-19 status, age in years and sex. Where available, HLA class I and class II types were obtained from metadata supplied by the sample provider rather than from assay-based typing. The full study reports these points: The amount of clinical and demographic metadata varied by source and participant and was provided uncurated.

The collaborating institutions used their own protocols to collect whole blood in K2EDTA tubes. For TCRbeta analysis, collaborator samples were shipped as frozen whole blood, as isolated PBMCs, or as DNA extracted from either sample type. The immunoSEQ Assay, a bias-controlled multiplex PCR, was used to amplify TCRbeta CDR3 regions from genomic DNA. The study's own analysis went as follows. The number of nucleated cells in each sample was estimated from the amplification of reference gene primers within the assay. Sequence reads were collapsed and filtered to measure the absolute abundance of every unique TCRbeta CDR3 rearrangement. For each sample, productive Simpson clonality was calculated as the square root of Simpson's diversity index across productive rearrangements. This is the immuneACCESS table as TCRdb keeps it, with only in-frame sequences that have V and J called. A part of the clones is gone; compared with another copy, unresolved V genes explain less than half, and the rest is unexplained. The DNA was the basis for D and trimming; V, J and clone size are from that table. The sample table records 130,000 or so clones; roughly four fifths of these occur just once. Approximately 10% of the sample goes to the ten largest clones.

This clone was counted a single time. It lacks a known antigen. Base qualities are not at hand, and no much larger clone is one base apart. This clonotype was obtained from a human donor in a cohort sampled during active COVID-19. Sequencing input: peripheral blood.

The CDR3 region reads CSVNQGGTGELFF. The DNA sequence reads TGCAGCGTAAACCAGGGAGGCACCGGGGAGCTGTTTTTT. The chain is made from TRBV29-1 and TRBJ2-2, and TRBD2 may be the D gene, going by 6 matching bases. The CDR3 runs 13 residues from the cysteine to the phenylalanine. The entry retains the CDR3 DNA only, 39 bases that are in frame from base 1. CDR1 and CDR2 (SQVTM, ANQGSEA) derive from the germline V gene. V and J are truncated by 6 bases and 4 bases respectively, leaving an intervening sequence of 12 bases.